The next 7 T cell receptor beta chains were all read from a single sample in a study of blood T cell repertoires in COVID-19 (dated by TCRdb to 2020 to 2021). To prepare the library, the immunoSEQ multiplex PCR assay was applied. In TCRdb, the immuneACCESS table is reduced to in-frame sequences with V and J assigned. These tables do not hold every clone; where another copy was compared, an unresolved V gene accounts for under half, and the others remain unexplained. The sample records some 200,000 clones, 84% of which are singletons. Roughly 15% of the sample comes from the top ten. The specimen sequenced was peripheral blood. Source of these receptors: a woman in her 70s with COVID-19, enrolled during active disease.

The chain has TRBV12-2 and TRBJ1-5; the D call of TRBD1 is as the table states it, not checked on the DNA. TRBV12-2 is marked as a pseudogene. This CDR3 has 16 residues. CDR3 loop: CASRAHKTGEGQPQHF. DNA of the CDR3: TGTGCAAGTCGCGCCCACAAGACAGGGGAGGGTCAGCCCCAGCATTTT.

The J gene is TRBJ2-5, the V gene TRBV5-1; 7 bases fit TRBD2. V gave up 1 base and J gave up 5 bases; unmatched junction bases: 5. The germline gives CDR1 SGHRS, CDR2 YFSETQ. The CDR3 totals 14 residues. Here the CDR3 DNA reads TGCGCCAGCAGCTTGTTGGGAGGGCGGGAGACCCAGTACTTC. It is translated as CASSLLGGRETQYF.

The chain recombines TRBV5-1 with TRBJ2-3, with D perhaps TRBD2 (6 bases). The germline V gene encodes CDR1 SGHRS and CDR2 YFSETQ. The V end lost 0 bases, the J end lost 0 bases, and 20 bases lay between the germline ends. CDR3 length: 19 residues. The CDR3 here is CASSLAHRGGGGSTDTQYF. As DNA, the CDR3 is TGCGCCAGCAGCTTGGCCCATCGGGGAGGCGGAGGGAGCACAGATACGCAGTATTTT.

As for this clone: At one end the junction does not follow the germline gene, possibly because of a read error. The V gene is TRBV7-8, the J gene TRBJ2-1; D may be TRBD2 (7 bases). This CDR3 is 15 amino acids long. Germline assignment: CDR1 SGHVS and CDR2 FQNEAQ. DNA of the CDR3: TGTGCCACCAGCTTAACGGGCGGGGGCTTCGGGGAGCAGTTCTTC. It specifies CATSLTGGGFGEQFF.

This clone was recorded once. The chain combines TRBV6-5 with TRBJ1-1; possible D gene TRBD1, 5 bases. V dropped 5 bases and J dropped 4 bases, with 14 bases sitting between them. Germline V gene lookup returns CDR1 MNHEY and CDR2 SVGAGI. This CDR3 contains 14 residues. CDR3 in DNA: TGTGCCAGCAGTAGGGCAGGGTTTGGCACTGAAGCTTTCTTT. Amino acids: CASSRAGFGTEAFF.

The chain couples TRBV14 to TRBJ2-2; tentative D call: TRBD2 (5 bases). The germline CDR1 and CDR2 sequences are SGHDN and FVKESK. Trimming removed 4 bases at V and 3 bases at J, with 18 bases between. The CDR3 has 17 residues. CDR3 loop: CASSPIWTGRYTGELFF. The CDR3 DNA sequence: TGTGCCAGCAGCCCTATTTGGACGGGAAGGTACACCGGGGAGCTGTTTTTT.

The genes are TRBV5-1 and TRBJ2-5; TRBD1 aligns across 8 bases. After removal of 0 bases from V and 1 base from J, the junction contained 2 bases not matched to a gene. The germline CDR1 and CDR2 sequences are SGHRS and YFSETQ. The CDR3 is 15 residues long. CDR3 DNA: TGCGCCAGCAGCTTGGATGGGACAGGCCAAGAGACCCAGTACTTC. Its protein product is CASSLDGTGQETQYF.